The 26 T cell receptor beta chains in this list originate from one sample, sequenced in a study of cytomegalovirus exposure and HLA in healthy donors. The primer mix had 60 Vbeta and 13 Jbeta primers. Measured with immunoSEQ multiplex PCR; TCRdb has only the in-frame clones, and not every one. The table includes under 150,000 clones, around 77% detected once. What was sequenced was PBMCs. Source of these receptors: a woman in her thirties in good health and CMV-seropositive.

V is TRBV19 and J is TRBJ2-5; tentatively, D is TRBD1 (6 bases). V was cut by 6 bases and J by 4 bases, with 15 bases left in between. The CDR3 is 14 residues long. Germline CDR1 and CDR2: LNHDA and SQIVND (reference sequence). CDR3 region: CASSRNRDRETQYF. CDR3 DNA: TGTGCCAGTAGCCGGAACAGGGACCGAGAGACCCAGTACTTC. Drawing the rest from reference TRBV19 and TRBJ2-5, the complete variable domain is DGGITQSPKYLFRKEGQNVTLSCEQNLNHDAMYWYRQDPGQGLRLIYYSQIVNDFQKGDIAEGYSVSREKKESFPLTVTSAQKNPTAFYLCASSRNRDRETQYFGPGTRLLVL.

The chain is built from TRBV11-3 and TRBJ2-2, with 8 bases matching TRBD2. The CDR3 is 14 amino acids. The trim removed 5 bases at V and 4 bases at J, leaving 3 bases unmatched. The V gene's germline CDR1 is SGHNT and CDR2 YENEEA. The CDR3 region has the DNA TGTGCCAGCAGCGACCGGGAGGGCACCGGGGAGCTGTTTTTT. Amino acids: CASSDREGTGELFF.

The V and J genes are TRBV30 and TRBJ2-1; TRBD2 agrees at 7 bases. CDR1 and CDR2 (germline): GTSNPN, SVGIG (reference sequence). The CDR3 spans 15 residues. J was trimmed by 5 bases and V by 3 bases; bases with no gene match: 10. The CDR3 bases are TGTGCCTGGAGCCCTGGACTAGTAGCCAACAATGAGCAGTTCTTC. As protein: CAWSPGLVANNEQFF.

This chain connects TRBV5-1 to TRBJ2-2, with a possible D match to TRBD2 (6 bases). The V gene's germline CDR1 is SGHRS and CDR2 YFSETQ. V shed 1 base and J shed 1 base, with 11 bases lying between them. The CDR3 has 16 residues. This CDR3 is CASSLRRGENTGELFF. The CDR3 DNA sequence: TGCGCCAGCAGCTTGCGACGCGGGGAGAACACCGGGGAGCTGTTTTTT.

The DNA of the CDR3 is TGTGCCAGCAGTTACTCAGGCGGGGATTGGGGTGGCTACACCTTC. Its protein is CASSYSGGDWGGYTF. This chain joins TRBV6-5 and TRBJ1-2; D gene uncertain. V lost 0 bases to trimming and J lost 7 bases, with 15 bases between them. The germline V gene encodes CDR1 MNHEY and CDR2 SVGAGI. The CDR3 contains 15 residues.

J is TRBJ1-2 and V is TRBV5-1; D possibly corresponds to TRBD1 (6 bases). The CDR3 runs to 14 residues. Germline V CDR1 and CDR2: SGHRS, YFSETQ. With 1 base removed from V and 7 bases from J, the gap between germline ends came to 14 bases. Here the CDR3 DNA reads TGCGCCAGCAGCTTGTGGCAGGGGCTTTCTGGCTACACCTTC. Translation gives CASSLWQGLSGYTF.

The chain couples TRBV5-1 to TRBJ1-1, with a possible D match to TRBD1 (5 bases). Trimming left V 3 bases short and J 0 bases short, with 9 bases between. CDR1 and CDR2 from the germline V gene are SGHRS and YFSETQ. CDR3 length equals 14 residues. CDR3 coding DNA: TGCGCCAGCAGCTCGCAGGGCATGAACACTGAAGCTTTCTTT. Encoded protein: CASSSQGMNTEAFF.

CDR3 amino acids: CASSTGQNYGYTF. For the CDR3, the DNA is TGCGCCAGCAGCACCGGACAAAACTATGGCTACACCTTC. This chain connects TRBV5-1 to TRBJ1-2; TRBD1 might be the D (5 bases). Germline-derived CDR1 and CDR2 are SGHRS and YFSETQ. Trimming removed 4 bases from V and 2 bases from J, with 9 bases in between. This CDR3 comprises 13 residues.

This clone was seen just once. The rearrangement links TRBV13 to TRBJ2-3, with D uncertain. V was shortened by 5 bases and J by 7 bases, with 10 bases between the two germline ends. The germline CDR1 and CDR2 sequences are PRHDT and FYEKMQ (reference sequence). The CDR3 is made up of 12 amino acids. CDR3 region: CASSQAQHTQYF. The CDR3 DNA follows: TGTGCCAGCAGCCAGGCTCAGCATACGCAGTATTTT.

V and J are TRBV7-6 and TRBJ2-7; 9 nucleotides align to TRBD2. The CDR3 consists of 16 residues. The germline CDR1 and CDR2 sequences are SGHVS and FNYEAQ. V lost 6 bases, J lost 0 bases, and 9 bases stayed unmatched. The CDR3 reads CASSFGSGGSSYEQYF. The CDR3, as DNA: TGTGCCAGCAGTTTTGGTAGCGGGGGCTCCTCCTACGAGCAGTACTTC.

This rearrangement joins TRBV18 to TRBJ1-5; TRBD1 matches 10 bases. In germline, CDR1 is KGHSH, CDR2 LQKENI. With V trimmed by 3 bases and J by 3 bases, 2 bases remained unmatched. The CDR3 has 15 amino acids. This CDR3 is CASSPGQGVNQPQHF. The CDR3 DNA reads as TGTGCCAGCTCACCCGGACAGGGGGTCAATCAGCCCCAGCATTTT.

This CDR3 is CASSLGAEEGYGYTF. In DNA form, the CDR3 reads TGTGCCAGCAGCTTAGGGGCGGAGGAGGGCTATGGCTACACCTTC. The chain combines TRBV7-8 with TRBJ1-2; no clear D. CDR3 length: 15 amino acids. Germline CDR1 and CDR2: SGHVS and FQNEAQ. The V end lost 1 base, the J end lost 4 bases, and 13 bases lay between the germline ends.

The V gene is TRBV11-2, the J gene TRBJ1-1; TRBD1 agrees at 9 bases. The CDR3 extends over 14 amino acids. The germline CDR1 and CDR2 sequences are SGHAT and FQNNGV. V gave up 1 base and J gave up 5 bases; unmatched junction bases: 2. The CDR3 loop reads CASSLAGQGTEAFF. The CDR3 region has the DNA TGTGCCAGCAGCTTAGCGGGACAGGGAACTGAAGCTTTCTTT.

The V and J genes are TRBV29-1 and TRBJ2-7, with D maybe TRBD1 (6 bases). The CDR3 loop spans 14 amino acids. Trimming stripped 5 bases from V and 5 bases from J, with 19 bases between. Per the germline V gene, CDR1 is SQVTM and CDR2 is ANQGSEA. The CDR3 DNA reads as TGCAGCGTTCTCCAGGGGACATCCCGGGACGAGCAGTACTTC. Encoded protein: CSVLQGTSRDEQYF.

The chain links TRBV15 to TRBJ1-5, with 7 nucleotides matching TRBD1. This CDR3 spans 15 amino acids. Unmatched junction bases numbered 5, after V lost 0 bases and J lost 6 bases. The germline gives CDR1 LNHNV, CDR2 YYDKDF (reference sequence). The CDR3 region has the DNA TGTGCCACCAGCAGAGATGACAGGGACGGTCAGCCCCAGCATTTT. Protein sequence: CATSRDDRDGQPQHF.

In DNA form, the CDR3 reads TGCAGCGTTGCCCGGCAGGACAAGAACACCGGGGAGCTGTTTTTT. Protein product: CSVARQDKNTGELFF. The chain uses TRBV29-1 and TRBJ2-2; D may be TRBD1 (5 bases). CDR1 and CDR2 from the germline V gene are SQVTM and ANQGSEA. Trimming removed 4 bases from V and 1 base from J, with 13 bases in between. The CDR3 has 15 amino acids.

V and J are TRBV19 and TRBJ2-2, with D perhaps matching TRBD2 (7 bases). The CDR3 is 16 amino acids. Deletions cut 5 bases from V and 6 bases from J, with 19 bases between. The V gene's germline CDR1 is LNHDA and CDR2 SQIVND (reference sequence). CDR3: CASSGGGVGYAGELFF. DNA for the CDR3: TGTGCCAGTAGTGGAGGGGGGGTAGGGTACGCCGGGGAGCTGTTTTTT.

The chain employs TRBV5-6 and TRBJ1-1; 10 positions agree with TRBD1. This CDR3 has 16 residues. Germline CDR1 reads SGHDT; CDR2 reads YYEEEE. With 4 bases clipped from V and 0 bases from J, the junction kept 6 bases outside the gene matches. CDR3 DNA: TGTGCCAGCAGCCTGGGACAGGGGATTATGAACACTGAAGCTTTCTTT. It codes for CASSLGQGIMNTEAFF.

The chain employs TRBV19 and TRBJ2-5; 7 nucleotides line up with TRBD2. V shed 8 bases, J shed 6 bases, and the junction held 6 bases outside the gene matches. Germline V gene lookup returns CDR1 LNHDA and CDR2 SQIVND (reference sequence). The CDR3 sequence is 12 residues long. CDR3 in amino acids: CASSSGGKTQYF. In DNA form, the CDR3 reads TGTGCCAGTTCTAGCGGAGGCAAGACCCAGTACTTC. The whole variable domain, remainder taken from reference TRBV19 and TRBJ2-5, is DGGITQSPKYLFRKEGQNVTLSCEQNLNHDAMYWYRQDPGQGLRLIYYSQIVNDFQKGDIAEGYSVSREKKESFPLTVTSAQKNPTAFYLCASSSGGKTQYFGPGTRLLVL.

This CDR3 reads CASLSGNQPQHF. The CDR3 DNA reads TGTGCCAGCCTATCGGGCAATCAGCCCCAGCATTTT. The rearrangement links TRBV6-1 to TRBJ1-5; D call uncertain. The CDR3 runs 12 residues. Trimming took off 8 bases at V and 2 bases at J, with 7 bases between the two ends. Germline CDR1 reads MNHNS; CDR2 reads SASEGT.

The gene calls are TRBV19 and TRBJ2-1; TRBD2 matches at 13 bases. CDR1 and CDR2 (germline): LNHDA, SQIVND (reference sequence). With V trimmed by 5 bases and J by 9 bases, 7 bases remained unmatched. The CDR3 length is 15 residues. The CDR3 region has the DNA TGTGCCAGTAGTCGGACTAGCGGGAGCATCGGTGAGCAGTTCTTC. It translates to CASSRTSGSIGEQFF.

The V gene is TRBV5-4, the J gene TRBJ1-2; TRBD1 is a possible D gene (6 bases). CDR1 and CDR2 (germline): SGHNT, YYREEE (reference sequence). With 7 bases removed from V and 6 bases from J, the gap between germline ends came to 13 bases. This CDR3 comprises 12 residues. The CDR3 is CASAQGRDGYTF. CDR3 DNA: TGTGCCAGCGCTCAGGGGCGGGATGGCTACACCTTC. The full variable domain, in which reference TRBV5-4 and TRBJ1-2 provide the parts outside the CDR3, is ETGVTQSPTHLIKTRGQQVTLRCSSQSGHNTVSWYQQALGQGPQFIFQYYREEENGRGNFPPRFSGLQFPNYSSELNVNALELDDSALYLCASAQGRDGYTFGSGTRLTVV.

This chain connects TRBV5-1 to TRBJ2-7; D is uncertain. This CDR3 contains 13 residues. The V end lost 3 bases, the J end lost 1 base, and 8 bases lay between the germline ends. Germline CDR1 is SGHRS and CDR2 is YFSETQ. The CDR3 reads CASSSPESYEQYF. In DNA form, the CDR3 reads TGCGCCAGCAGCTCCCCTGAGTCCTACGAGCAGTACTTC.

V and J are TRBV2 and TRBJ2-1; 9 positions match TRBD2. Per the germline V gene, CDR1 is SNHLY and CDR2 is FYNNEI. CDR3 size: 18 residues. V was pared by 2 bases and J by 8 bases, with 16 bases of the junction left unmatched. The CDR3 reads CASSELGPFSGSSYEQFF. CDR3 in DNA: TGTGCCAGCAGTGAATTGGGCCCCTTTAGCGGGAGTAGTTATGAGCAGTTCTTC.

The chain couples TRBV5-4 to TRBJ2-3; a weak D match, TRBD2 (6 bases). From germline, CDR1 is SGHNT and CDR2 YYREEE (reference sequence). The length of the CDR3 is 15 residues. Between the trimmed V and J ends, which lost 3 bases and 0 bases, there was a span of 11 bases. CDR3 sequence (DNA): TGTGCCAGCAGCTCCGGGAGCCTTAGCACAGATACGCAGTATTTT. Translation: CASSSGSLSTDTQYF.

The chain uses TRBV9 and TRBJ1-2; no definite D call. This CDR3 has 15 residues. Germline V CDR1 and CDR2: SGDLS, YYNGEE. V gave up 4 bases and J gave up 6 bases, with 19 bases separating them. The CDR3 spells CASSPPLSSVHGYTF. The CDR3 DNA sequence: TGTGCCAGCAGCCCCCCCTTGTCCTCAGTCCATGGCTACACCTTC. The variable domain in full, with the rest retrieved from reference TRBV9 and TRBJ1-2, is DSGVTQTPKHLITATGQRVTLRCSPRSGDLSVYWYQQSLDQGLQFLIQYYNGEERAKGNILERFSAQQFPDLHSELNLSSLELGDSALYFCASSPPLSSVHGYTFGSGTRLTVV.